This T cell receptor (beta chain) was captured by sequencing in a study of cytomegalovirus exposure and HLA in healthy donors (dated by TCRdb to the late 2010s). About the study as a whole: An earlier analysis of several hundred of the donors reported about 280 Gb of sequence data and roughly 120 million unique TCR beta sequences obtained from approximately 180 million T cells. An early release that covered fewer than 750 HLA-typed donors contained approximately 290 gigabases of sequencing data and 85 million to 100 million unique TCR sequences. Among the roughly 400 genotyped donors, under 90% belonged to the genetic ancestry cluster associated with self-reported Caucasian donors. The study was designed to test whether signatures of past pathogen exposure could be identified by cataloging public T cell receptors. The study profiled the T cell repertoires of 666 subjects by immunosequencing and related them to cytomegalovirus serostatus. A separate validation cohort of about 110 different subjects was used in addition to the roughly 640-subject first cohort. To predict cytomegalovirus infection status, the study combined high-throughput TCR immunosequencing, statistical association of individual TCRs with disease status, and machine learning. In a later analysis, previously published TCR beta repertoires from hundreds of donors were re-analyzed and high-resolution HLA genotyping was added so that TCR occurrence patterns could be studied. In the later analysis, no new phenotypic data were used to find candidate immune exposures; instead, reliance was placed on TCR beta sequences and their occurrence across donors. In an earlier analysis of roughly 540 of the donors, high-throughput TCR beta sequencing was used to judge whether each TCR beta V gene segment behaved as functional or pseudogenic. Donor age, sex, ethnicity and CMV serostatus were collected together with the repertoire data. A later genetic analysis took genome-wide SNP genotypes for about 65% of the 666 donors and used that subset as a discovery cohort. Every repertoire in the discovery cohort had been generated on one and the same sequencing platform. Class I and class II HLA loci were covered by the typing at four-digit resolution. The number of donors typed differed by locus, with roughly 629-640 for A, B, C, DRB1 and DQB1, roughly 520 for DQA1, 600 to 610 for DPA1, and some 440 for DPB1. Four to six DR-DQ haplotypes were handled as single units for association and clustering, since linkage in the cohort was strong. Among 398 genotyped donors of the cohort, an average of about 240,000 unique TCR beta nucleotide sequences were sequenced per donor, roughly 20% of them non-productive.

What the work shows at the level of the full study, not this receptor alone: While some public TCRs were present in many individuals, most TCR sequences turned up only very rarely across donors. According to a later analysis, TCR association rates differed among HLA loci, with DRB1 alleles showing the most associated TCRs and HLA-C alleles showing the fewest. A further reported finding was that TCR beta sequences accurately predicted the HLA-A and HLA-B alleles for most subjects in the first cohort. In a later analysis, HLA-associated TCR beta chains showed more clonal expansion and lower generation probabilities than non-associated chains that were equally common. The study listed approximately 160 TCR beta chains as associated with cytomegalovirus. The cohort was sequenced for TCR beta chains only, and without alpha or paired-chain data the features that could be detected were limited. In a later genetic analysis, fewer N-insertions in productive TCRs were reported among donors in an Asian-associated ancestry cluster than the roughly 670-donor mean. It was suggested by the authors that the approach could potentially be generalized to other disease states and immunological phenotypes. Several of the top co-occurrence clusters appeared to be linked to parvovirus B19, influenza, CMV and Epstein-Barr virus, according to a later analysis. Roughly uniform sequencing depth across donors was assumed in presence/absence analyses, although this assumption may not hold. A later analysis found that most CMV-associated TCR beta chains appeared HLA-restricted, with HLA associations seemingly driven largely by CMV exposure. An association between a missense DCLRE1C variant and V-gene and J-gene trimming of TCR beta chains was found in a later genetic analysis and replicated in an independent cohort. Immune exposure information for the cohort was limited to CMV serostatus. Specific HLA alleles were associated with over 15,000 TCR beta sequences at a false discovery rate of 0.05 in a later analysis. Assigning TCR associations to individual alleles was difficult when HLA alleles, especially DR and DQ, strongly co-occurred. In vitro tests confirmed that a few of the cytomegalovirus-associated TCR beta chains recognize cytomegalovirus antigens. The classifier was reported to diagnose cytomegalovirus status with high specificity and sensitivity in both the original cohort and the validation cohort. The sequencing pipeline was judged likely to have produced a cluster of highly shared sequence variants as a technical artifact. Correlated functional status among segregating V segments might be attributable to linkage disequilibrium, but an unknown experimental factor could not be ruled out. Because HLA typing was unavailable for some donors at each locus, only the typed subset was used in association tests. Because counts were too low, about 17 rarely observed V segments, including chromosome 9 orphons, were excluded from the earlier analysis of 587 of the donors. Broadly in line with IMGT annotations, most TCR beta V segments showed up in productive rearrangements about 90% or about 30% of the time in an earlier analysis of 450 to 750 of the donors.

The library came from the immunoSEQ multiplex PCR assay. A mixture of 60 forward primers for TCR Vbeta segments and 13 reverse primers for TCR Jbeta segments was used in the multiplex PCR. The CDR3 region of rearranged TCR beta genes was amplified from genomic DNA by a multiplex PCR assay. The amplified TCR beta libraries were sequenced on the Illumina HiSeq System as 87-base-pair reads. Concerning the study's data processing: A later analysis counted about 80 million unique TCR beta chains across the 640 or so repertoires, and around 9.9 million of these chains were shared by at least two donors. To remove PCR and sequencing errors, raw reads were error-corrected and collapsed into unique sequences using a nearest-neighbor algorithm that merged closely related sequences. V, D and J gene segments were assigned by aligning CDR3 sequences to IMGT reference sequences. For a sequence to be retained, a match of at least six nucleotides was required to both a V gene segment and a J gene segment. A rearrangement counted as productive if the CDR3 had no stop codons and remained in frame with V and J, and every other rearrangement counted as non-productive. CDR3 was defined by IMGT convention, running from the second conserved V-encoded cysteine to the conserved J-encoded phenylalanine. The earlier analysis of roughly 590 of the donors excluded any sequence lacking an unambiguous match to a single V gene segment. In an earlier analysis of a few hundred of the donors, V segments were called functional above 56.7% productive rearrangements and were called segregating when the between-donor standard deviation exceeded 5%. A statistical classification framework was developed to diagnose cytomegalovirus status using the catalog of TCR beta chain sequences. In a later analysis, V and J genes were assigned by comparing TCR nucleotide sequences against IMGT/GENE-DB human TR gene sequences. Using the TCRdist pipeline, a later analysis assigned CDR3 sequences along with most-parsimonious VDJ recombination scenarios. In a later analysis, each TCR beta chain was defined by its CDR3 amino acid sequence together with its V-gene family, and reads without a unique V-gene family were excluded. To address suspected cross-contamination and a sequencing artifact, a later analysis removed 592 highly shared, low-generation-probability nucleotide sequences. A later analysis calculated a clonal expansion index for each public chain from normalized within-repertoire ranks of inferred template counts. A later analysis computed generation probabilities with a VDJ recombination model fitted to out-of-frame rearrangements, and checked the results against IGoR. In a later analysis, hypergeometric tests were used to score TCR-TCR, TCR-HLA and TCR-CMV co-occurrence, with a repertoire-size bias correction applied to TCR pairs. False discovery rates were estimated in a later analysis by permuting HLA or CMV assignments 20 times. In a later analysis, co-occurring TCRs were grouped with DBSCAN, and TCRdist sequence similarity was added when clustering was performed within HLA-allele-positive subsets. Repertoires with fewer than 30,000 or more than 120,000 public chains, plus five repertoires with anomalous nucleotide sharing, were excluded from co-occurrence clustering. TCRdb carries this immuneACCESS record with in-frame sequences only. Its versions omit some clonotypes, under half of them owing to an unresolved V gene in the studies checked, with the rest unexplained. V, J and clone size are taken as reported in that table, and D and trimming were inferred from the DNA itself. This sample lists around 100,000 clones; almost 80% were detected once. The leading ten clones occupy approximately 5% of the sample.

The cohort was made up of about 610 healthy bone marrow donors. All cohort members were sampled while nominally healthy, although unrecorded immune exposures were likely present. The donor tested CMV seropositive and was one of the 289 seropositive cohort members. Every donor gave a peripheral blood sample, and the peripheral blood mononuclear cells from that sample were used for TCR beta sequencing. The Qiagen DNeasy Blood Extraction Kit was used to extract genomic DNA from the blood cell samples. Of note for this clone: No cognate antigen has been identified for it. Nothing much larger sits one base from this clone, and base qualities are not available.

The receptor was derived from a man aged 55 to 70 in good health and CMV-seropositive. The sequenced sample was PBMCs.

CDR3 sequence: CASSLRAQETQYF. The DNA sequence follows: TGTGCCAGCAGCTTAAGGGCTCAAGAGACCCAGTACTTC. This receptor chain uses TRBV7-3 and TRBJ2-5, with the D gene call left open. From its cysteine to its phenylalanine, the CDR3 spans 13 amino acids. Left in the record is the CDR3 DNA by itself, 39 bases read in frame from the first base. The germline V gene supplies CDR1 SGHTA and CDR2 FQGTGA. Deletion took 1 base off V and 2 bases off J, with a span of 5 bases between the germline ends.